These T cell receptor beta chains were read from a single sample in a study of blood T cell repertoires in COVID-19. Assay: immunoSEQ multiplex PCR; the TCRdb copy retains only in-frame clones and omits some. This sample has some 240,000 clones, with roughly 92% found just once. Sequenced material: peripheral blood. These receptors were obtained from a man in his sixties with COVID-19, enrolled during active disease. Each CDR3 is given with its conserved first and last residue. Fields, in order: D gene, J gene, V gene, CDR3 protein. A D gene is named only where the DNA matches it firmly.

>NA|TRBJ1-3|TRBV24-1
CATSDPGTGNTIYF
>TRBD2|TRBJ2-5|TRBV11-2
CASSNPWGGQETQYF
>NA|TRBJ1-3|TRBV6-1
CASSDRMKRLWGNTIYF
>NA|TRBJ1-1|TRBV29-1
CSVAGPEAFF
>NA|TRBJ2-3|TRBV19
CATTNRGTSTDTQYF
>NA|TRBJ1-5|TRBV5-1
CASSAGGISNQPQHF
>TRBD2|TRBJ2-1|TRBV4-3
CASSQETSGYNEQFF
>NA|TRBJ2-7|TRBV20-1
CSARQGYEQYF
>NA|TRBJ1-2|TRBV19
CASSTDNRAVGYTF
>TRBD2|TRBJ2-1|TRBV4-2
CASSHTSGRAYNEQFF
>TRBD2|TRBJ2-2|TRBV4-1
CASSHTSGNTGELFF
>TRBD1|TRBJ1-1|TRBV7-6
CASSLVPPGGTGGSEAFF
>TRBD1|TRBJ1-2|TRBV2
CASSGTGGDYGYTF
>TRBD1|TRBJ1-6|TRBV2
CASSEAGTGVRSPLHF
>TRBD2|TRBJ2-3|TRBV24-1
CATSDTSGGVDTQYF
>TRBD1|TRBJ1-3|TRBV7-8
CASSSPWDRELSSGNTIYF
>TRBD2|TRBJ2-5|TRBV7-2
CASSLGAPGLAAQETQYF
>NA|TRBJ2-1|TRBV12-3/TRBV12-4
CASSFTGNNEQFF
>NA|TRBJ1-2|TRBV30
CAWSVPGNYGYTF
>NA|TRBJ2-3|TRBV7-8
CASSPLAGARTDTQYF
>NA|TRBJ2-2|TRBV7-7
CASSGQNTGELFF
>NA|TRBJ1-5|TRBV30
CAWRANSNQPQHF
>TRBD1|TRBJ1-5|TRBV27
CASSPLDRASQPQHF
>NA|TRBJ1-2|TRBV12-3/TRBV12-4
CASSLGAGAGYTF
>NA|TRBJ1-1|TRBV25-1
CASSESIGVWGDTEAFF
>NA|TRBJ1-5|TRBV30
CAWRAQGPPNQPQHF
>TRBD1|TRBJ1-4|TRBV7-6
CASSKGTAFATNEKLFF
>NA|TRBJ2-7|TRBV27
CASSHEKGVYEQYF
>NA|TRBJ2-1|TRBV11-3
CASSPRAGASYNEQFF
>TRBD2|TRBJ2-1|TRBV5-1
CASSLLADDNEQFF
>TRBD1|TRBJ1-1|TRBV30
CAWRRRDRDSEAFF
>TRBD2|TRBJ2-7|TRBV7-9
CASSLGLAGDAHEQYF
>TRBD1|TRBJ1-1|TRBV29-1
CSAQQGHDTEAFF
>TRBD1|TRBJ2-7|TRBV11-2
CASSPRTGGIYEQYF
>NA|TRBJ2-1|TRBV27
CATAIRGVSYNEQFF
>NA|TRBJ1-1|TRBV12-3/TRBV12-4
CASSLTENTEAFF
>TRBD2|TRBJ2-1|TRBV28
CASSSPAGGIPIRDNEQFF
>TRBD2|TRBJ2-1|TRBV30
CAWSLGSLAGGRNEQFF
>NA|TRBJ2-7|TRBV3-1/TRBV3-2
CASSQEGARSHEQYF
>NA|TRBJ1-2|TRBV19
CASSINSALYGYTF
>NA|TRBJ2-7|TRBV3-1/TRBV3-2
CASSQDAKSLEYF
>TRBD2|TRBJ2-1|TRBV30
CAWSGGLAGGGEQFF
>TRBD1|TRBJ1-3|TRBV11-2
CASSSDGTVGGTIYF
>TRBD1|TRBJ2-7|TRBV6-1
CASSEPTTGATNYYEQYF
>NA|TRBJ2-7|TRBV5-4
CASTLMGAHEQYF
>NA|TRBJ1-2|TRBV7-2
CASSLVSAGSYGYTF
>NA|TRBJ2-4|TRBV11-2
CASSLELAKNIQYF
>NA|TRBJ1-2|TRBV6-5
CASSYINTHNYGYTF
>TRBD1|TRBJ2-1|TRBV19
CASSIGGQGAGNEQFF
>NA|TRBJ1-4|TRBV30
CASRGAGNEKLFF
>NA|TRBJ1-4|TRBV19
CASSFGQGPTNEKLFF
>TRBD1|TRBJ1-1|TRBV2
CASNQGVHTEAFF
>NA|TRBJ2-3|TRBV19
CASRGQITDTQYF
>NA|TRBJ1-6|TRBV6-5
CASTGGGNSPLHF
>TRBD1|TRBJ2-1|TRBV27
CASSPSTGYSYNEQFF
>TRBD1|TRBJ1-1|TRBV19
CASSQGALLNTEAFF
>NA|TRBJ2-6|TRBV18
CASSPQPSSGANVLTF